One sample yielded the 9 T cell receptor beta chains listed below, sequenced in a study of shared clonotypes between healthy human individuals. Produced via immunoSEQ multiplex PCR; TCRdb's table is partial and in-frame only. Of under 2.5 million clones detected, 85% to 95% appear once; the ten largest clones hold about 0.41%. The specimen was naive CD4+ T cells from PBMCs. Subset specified: CD45RA+ positively selected. All receptors derive from a man between 18 and 35 years old in good health. Some clones in this sample may be carry-over from other donors' samples.

The chain has TRBV5-1 and TRBJ2-1, with TRBD2 matching over 13 bases. The CDR3 loop spans 15 amino acids. Losses at the gene ends were 6 bases for V and 6 bases for J; bases not matched to a gene: 6. Germline CDR1 SGHRS, CDR2 YFSETQ. CDR3 residues: CASNPLAGGLNEQFF. The CDR3 DNA sequence: TGCGCCAGCAACCCACTAGCGGGGGGGCTCAATGAGCAGTTCTTC.

This clone was counted only a few times. V usage is TRBV4-2 and J usage is TRBJ2-1; D remains unclear. Per the germline V gene, CDR1 is LGHNA and CDR2 is YNFKEQ. The V end was cut by 0 bases, the J end by 8 bases, with 11 bases between. The CDR3 covers 14 residues. CDR3 bases: TGTGCCAGCAGCCAAGATAGGCTAGTCGATGAGCAGTTCTTC. Translating it yields CASSQDRLVDEQFF.

The chain links TRBV29-1 to TRBJ2-2, with 9 bases lining up with TRBD1. Germline V gene data show CDR1 as SQVTM and CDR2 as ANQGSEA. This CDR3 is 12 amino acids long. The J segment lost 4 bases and the V segment lost 6 bases, leaving 0 bases of the junction unmatched. The CDR3 DNA reads as TGCAGCGTGGGACAGGGCACCGGGGAGCTGTTTTTT. Protein product: CSVGQGTGELFF.

The chain links TRBV19 to TRBJ2-4; TRBD1 matches 8 bases. V dropped 1 base and J dropped 2; count of bases not matched to a gene: 4. The germline V gene has CDR1 LNHDA and CDR2 SQIVND (reference sequence). The CDR3 is made up of 16 amino acids. CDR3 in amino acids: CASSIAGQGSKNIQYF. CDR3 coding DNA: TGTGCCAGTAGTATAGCAGGACAGGGATCCAAAAACATTCAGTACTTC.

V gene TRBV27 combines with J gene TRBJ2-6; D unresolved. Looked up from germline, CDR1 is MNHEY and CDR2 is SMNVEV (reference sequence). This CDR3 comprises 15 residues. V was cut by 5 bases and J by 0 bases, with 8 bases left in between. The CDR3, as DNA: TGTGCCAGCAGTCCGCGGTTCTCTGGGGCCAACGTCCTGACTTTC. Residues: CASSPRFSGANVLTF.

V usage is TRBV5-1 and J usage is TRBJ2-7, with TRBD1 identical over 7 bases. The CDR3 is made up of 15 amino acids. Germline trimming cut 3 bases from V and 0 bases from J; bases unmatched to any gene: 6. Germline lookup yields CDR1 SGHRS and CDR2 YFSETQ. The CDR3 coding sequence is TGCGCCAGCAGCTCCCGGGACAGCAGCTCCTACGAGCAGTACTTC. This codes for CASSSRDSSSYEQYF.

The chain's CDR3 is CASSQVNGANVLTF. The CDR3 nucleotides are TGTGCCAGCAGCCAAGTAAATGGGGCCAACGTCCTGACTTTC. The rearrangement uses TRBV14 and TRBJ2-6, with D hard to call. V lost 1 base to trimming and J lost 3 bases, with 4 bases between them. This CDR3 is 14 amino acids long. The V gene's germline CDR1 is SGHDN and CDR2 FVKESK.

J is TRBJ2-7 and V is TRBV6-1, with D hard to call. The V end lost 4 bases, the J end lost 0 bases, and 10 bases lay between the germline ends. The CDR3 runs to 14 residues. The germline V gene encodes CDR1 MNHNS and CDR2 SASEGT. The CDR3 protein is CASSGAGPSYEQYF. The CDR3 bases are TGTGCCAGCAGTGGGGCCGGTCCCTCCTACGAGCAGTACTTC.

The chain couples TRBV5-4 to TRBJ2-5; D may correspond to TRBD1 or TRBD2 (5 bases each). V was pared by 1 base and J by 2 bases, with 9 bases between. Germline V gives CDR1 SGHNT, CDR2 YYREEE (reference sequence). This CDR3 contains 14 residues. CDR3 loop: CASSLTRGQETQYF. DNA for the CDR3: TGTGCCAGCAGCTTGACGAGGGGTCAAGAGACCCAGTACTTC.